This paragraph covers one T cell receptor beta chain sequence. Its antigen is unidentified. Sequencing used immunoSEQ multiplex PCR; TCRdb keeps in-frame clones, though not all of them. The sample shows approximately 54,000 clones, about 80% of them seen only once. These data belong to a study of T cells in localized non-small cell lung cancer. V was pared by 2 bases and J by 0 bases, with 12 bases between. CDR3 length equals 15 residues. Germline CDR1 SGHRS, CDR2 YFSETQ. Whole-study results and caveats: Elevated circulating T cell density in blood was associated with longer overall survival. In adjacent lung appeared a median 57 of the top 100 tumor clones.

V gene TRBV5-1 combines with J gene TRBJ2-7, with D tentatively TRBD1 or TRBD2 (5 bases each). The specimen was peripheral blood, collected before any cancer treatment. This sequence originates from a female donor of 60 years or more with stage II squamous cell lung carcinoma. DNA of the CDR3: TGCGCCAGCAGCTTTCGGGGCGGGTTCTCCTACGAGCAGTACTTC. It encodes CASSFRGGFSYEQYF. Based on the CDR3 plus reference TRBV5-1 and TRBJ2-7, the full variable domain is KAGVTQTPRYLIKTRGQQVTLSCSPISGHRSVSWYQQTPGQGLQFLFEYFSETQRNKGNFPGRFSGRQFSNSRSEMNVSTLELGDSALYLCASSFRGGFSYEQYFGPGTRLTVT.